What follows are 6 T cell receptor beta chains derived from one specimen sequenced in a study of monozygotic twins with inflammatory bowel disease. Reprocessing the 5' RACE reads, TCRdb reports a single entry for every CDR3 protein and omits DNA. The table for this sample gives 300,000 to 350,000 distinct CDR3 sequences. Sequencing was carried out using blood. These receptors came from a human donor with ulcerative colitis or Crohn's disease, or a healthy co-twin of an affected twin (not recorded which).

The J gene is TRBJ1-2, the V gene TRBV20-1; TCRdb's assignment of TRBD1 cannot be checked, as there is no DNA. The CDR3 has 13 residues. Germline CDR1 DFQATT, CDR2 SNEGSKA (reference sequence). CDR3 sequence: CSAGGDNNYGYTF.

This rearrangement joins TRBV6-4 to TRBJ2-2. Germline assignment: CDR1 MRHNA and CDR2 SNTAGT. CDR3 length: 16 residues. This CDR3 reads CASSDAASTNTGELFF.

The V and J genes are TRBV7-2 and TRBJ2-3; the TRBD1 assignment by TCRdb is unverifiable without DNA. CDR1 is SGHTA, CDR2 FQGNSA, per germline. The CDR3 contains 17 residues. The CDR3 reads CASSLAGGAGSTDTQYF. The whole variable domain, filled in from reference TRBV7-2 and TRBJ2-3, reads GAGVSQSPSNKVTEKGKDVELRCDPISGHTALYWYRQSLGQGLEFLIYFQGNSAPDKSGLPSDRFSAERTGGSVSTLTIQRTQQEDSAVYLCASSLAGGAGSTDTQYFGPGTRLTVL.

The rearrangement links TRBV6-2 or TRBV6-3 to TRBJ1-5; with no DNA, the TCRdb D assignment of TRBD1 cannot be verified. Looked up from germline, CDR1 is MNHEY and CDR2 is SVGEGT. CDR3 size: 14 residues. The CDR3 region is CASNHQGLDQPQHF.

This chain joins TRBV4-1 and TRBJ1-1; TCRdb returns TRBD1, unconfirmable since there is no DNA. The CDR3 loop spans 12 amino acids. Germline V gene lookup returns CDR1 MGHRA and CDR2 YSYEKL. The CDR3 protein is CASSQEPGLAFF.

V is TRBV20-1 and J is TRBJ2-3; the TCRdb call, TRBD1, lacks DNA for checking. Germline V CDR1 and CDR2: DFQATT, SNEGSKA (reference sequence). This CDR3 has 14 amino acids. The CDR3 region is CTTFHGGGTDTQYF.